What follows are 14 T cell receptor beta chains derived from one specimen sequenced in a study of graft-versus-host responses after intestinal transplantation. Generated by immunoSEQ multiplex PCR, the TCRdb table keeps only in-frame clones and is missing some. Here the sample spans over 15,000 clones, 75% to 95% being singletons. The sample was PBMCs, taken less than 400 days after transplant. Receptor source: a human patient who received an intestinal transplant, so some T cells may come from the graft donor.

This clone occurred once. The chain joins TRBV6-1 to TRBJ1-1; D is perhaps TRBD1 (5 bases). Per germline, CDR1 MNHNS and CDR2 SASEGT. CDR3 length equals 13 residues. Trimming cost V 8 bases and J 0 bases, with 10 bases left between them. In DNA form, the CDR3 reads TGTGCCAGCTCGACAGCTATGAACACTGAAGCTTTCTTT. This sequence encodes CASSTAMNTEAFF.

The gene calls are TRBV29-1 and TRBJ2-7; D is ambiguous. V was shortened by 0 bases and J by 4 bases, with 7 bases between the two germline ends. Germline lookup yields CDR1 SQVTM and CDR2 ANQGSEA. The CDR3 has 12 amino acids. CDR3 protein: CSVEEGRYEQYF. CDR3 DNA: TGCAGCGTTGAAGAAGGACGGTACGAGCAGTACTTC.

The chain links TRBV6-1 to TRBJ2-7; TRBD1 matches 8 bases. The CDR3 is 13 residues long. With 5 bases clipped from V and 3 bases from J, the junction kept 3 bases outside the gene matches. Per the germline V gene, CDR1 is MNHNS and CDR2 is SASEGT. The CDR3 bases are TGTGCCAGCAGTCAGGGGGCTAGCTACGAGCAGTACTTC. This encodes CASSQGASYEQYF.

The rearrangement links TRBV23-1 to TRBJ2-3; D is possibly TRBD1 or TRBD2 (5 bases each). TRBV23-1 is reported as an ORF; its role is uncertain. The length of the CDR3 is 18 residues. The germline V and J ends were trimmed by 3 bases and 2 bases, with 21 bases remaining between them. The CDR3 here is CASSHQEGPLDPTDTQYF. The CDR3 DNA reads TGCGCCAGCAGTCACCAAGAGGGACCTCTAGATCCCACAGATACGCAGTATTTT.

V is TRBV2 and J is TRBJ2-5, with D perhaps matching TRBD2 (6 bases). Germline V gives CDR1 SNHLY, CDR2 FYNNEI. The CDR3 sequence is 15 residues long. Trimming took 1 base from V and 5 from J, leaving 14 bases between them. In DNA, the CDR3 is TGTGCCAGCAGTGAAGAGTGGGTTGGGAGGGAGACCCAGTACTTC. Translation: CASSEEWVGRETQYF.

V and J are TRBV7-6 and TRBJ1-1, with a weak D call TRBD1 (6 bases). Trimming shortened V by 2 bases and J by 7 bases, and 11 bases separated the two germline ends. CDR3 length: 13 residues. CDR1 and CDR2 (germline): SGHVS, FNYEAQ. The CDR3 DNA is TGTGCCAGCAGCTTAACAGGGTCGAGTGAAGCTTTCTTT. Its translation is CASSLTGSSEAFF.

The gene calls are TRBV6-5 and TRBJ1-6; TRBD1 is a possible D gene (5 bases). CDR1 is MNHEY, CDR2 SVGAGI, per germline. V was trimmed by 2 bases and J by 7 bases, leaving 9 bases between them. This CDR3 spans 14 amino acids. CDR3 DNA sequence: TGTGCCAGCAGTTACCCAGAGGGGAATTCACCCCTCCACTTT. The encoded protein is CASSYPEGNSPLHF.

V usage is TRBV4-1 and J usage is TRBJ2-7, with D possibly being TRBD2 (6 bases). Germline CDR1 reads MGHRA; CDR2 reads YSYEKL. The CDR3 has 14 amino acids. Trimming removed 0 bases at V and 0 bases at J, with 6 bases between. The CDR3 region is CASSQETSSYEQYF. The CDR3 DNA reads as TGCGCCAGCAGCCAAGAGACTAGCTCCTACGAGCAGTACTTC.

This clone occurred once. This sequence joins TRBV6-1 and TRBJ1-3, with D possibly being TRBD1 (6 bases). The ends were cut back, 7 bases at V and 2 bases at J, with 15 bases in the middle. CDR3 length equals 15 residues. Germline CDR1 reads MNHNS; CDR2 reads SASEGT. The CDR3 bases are TGTGCCAGCACCGAAGGGGGGGCAGCTGGAAACACCATATATTTT. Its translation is CASTEGGAAGNTIYF.

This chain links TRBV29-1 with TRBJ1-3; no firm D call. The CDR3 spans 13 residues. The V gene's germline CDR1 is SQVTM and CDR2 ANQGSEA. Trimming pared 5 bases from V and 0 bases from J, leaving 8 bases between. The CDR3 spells CSVFSNSGNTIYF. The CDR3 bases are TGCAGCGTTTTCAGCAACTCTGGAAACACCATATATTTT.

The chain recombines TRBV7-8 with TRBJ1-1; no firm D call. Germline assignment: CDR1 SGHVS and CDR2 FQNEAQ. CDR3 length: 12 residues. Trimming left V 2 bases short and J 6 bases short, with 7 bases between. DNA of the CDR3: TGTGCCAGCAGCTTAATAGGTCCTGAAGCTTTCTTT. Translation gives CASSLIGPEAFF.

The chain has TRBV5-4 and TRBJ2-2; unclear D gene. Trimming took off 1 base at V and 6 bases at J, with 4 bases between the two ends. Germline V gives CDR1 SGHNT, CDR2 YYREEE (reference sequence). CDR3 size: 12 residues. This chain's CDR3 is CASSLIAGELFF. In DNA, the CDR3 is TGTGCCAGCAGCTTGATTGCCGGGGAGCTGTTTTTT.

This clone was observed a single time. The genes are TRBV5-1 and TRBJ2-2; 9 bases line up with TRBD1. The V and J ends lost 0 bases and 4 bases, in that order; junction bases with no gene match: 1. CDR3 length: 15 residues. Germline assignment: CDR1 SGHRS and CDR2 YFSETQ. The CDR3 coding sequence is TGCGCCAGCAGCTTGGTGACAGGGGGCACCGGGGAGCTGTTTTTT. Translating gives CASSLVTGGTGELFF.

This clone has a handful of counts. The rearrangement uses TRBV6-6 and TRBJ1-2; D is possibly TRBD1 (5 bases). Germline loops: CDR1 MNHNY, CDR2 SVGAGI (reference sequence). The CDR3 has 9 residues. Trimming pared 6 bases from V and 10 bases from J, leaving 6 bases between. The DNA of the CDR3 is TGTGCCAGCAGAGGGGACTACACCTTC. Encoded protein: CASRGDYTF.